These 18 T cell receptor beta chains were all obtained from the same sample, sequenced in a study of tumor and adjacent non-tumor tissue in lung cancer. RNA was extracted from bulk tissue without any cell sorting. A modified ARM-PCR protocol with three rounds of nested PCR amplified TCRbeta. TCRdb passed the multiplex PCR reads through MiXCR, listing each CDR3 protein once. Among some 80,000 distinct CDR3 sequences listed, over 60% were seen once. The sample taken for sequencing was lung tumor tissue. The receptor source for this set is a woman aged 40 to 50 with non-small cell lung cancer.

Note on this clonotype: A clone one base away is much larger, so this may be a read error. The rearrangement joins TRBV20-1 to TRBJ2-7; perhaps TRBD2 as D (6 bases). Trimming left V 3 bases short and J 5 bases short, with 11 bases between. The CDR3 is 12 residues long. The V gene's germline CDR1 is DFQATT and CDR2 SNEGSKA (reference sequence). CDR3 in amino acids: CSARRGANEQYF. The CDR3 region has the DNA TGCAGTGCTAGGCGGGGTGCCAACGAGCAGTACTTC.

As regards this clonotype: This may stem from a read error, because a much larger clone lies one nucleotide away. The chain joins TRBV20-1 to TRBJ2-7; 10 bases match TRBD2. Germline values: CDR1 DFQATT, CDR2 SNEGSKA (reference sequence). The CDR3 is made up of 17 amino acids. V lost 4 bases, J lost 2 bases, and 14 bases stayed unmatched. The CDR3 DNA reads TGCAGTGCTACAGCGGGTAGCGGGGGGACGAGGGCCTACGAGCAGTACTTC. Translating gives CSATAGSGGTRAYEQYF.

This clonotype was observed a single time. A much larger clonotype is one base distant, so this may be a read error. The CDR3 bases are TGTGCCAGCAGCCTACAACAGGCGAACCGGCCCAATCAGCCCCAGCATTTT. Translating gives CASSLQQANRPNQPQHF. The gene calls are TRBV7-9 and TRBJ1-5, with D perhaps TRBD1 (5 bases). This CDR3 is built from 17 residues. From germline, CDR1 is SEHNR and CDR2 FQNEAQ (reference sequence). Between the trimmed V and J ends, which lost 5 bases and 3 bases, there was a span of 20 bases. Looking up the rest from reference TRBV7-9 and TRBJ1-5 gives the full variable domain: DTGVSQNPRHKITKRGQNVTFRCDPISEHNRLYWYRQTLGQGPEFLTYFQNEAQLEKSRLLSDRFSAERPKGSFSTLEIQRTEQGDSAMYLCASSLQQANRPNQPQHFGDGTRLSIL.

This clonotype is medium-sized. This sequence joins TRBV5-6 and TRBJ2-7; TRBD1 might be the D (6 bases). V gave up 1 base and J gave up 4 bases, with 18 bases separating them. Germline CDR1 is SGHDT and CDR2 is YYEEEE. The CDR3 is 16 amino acids. CDR3 loop: CASSLMGAQRVYEQYF. The CDR3, as DNA: TGTGCCAGCAGCTTGATGGGGGCCCAACGAGTATACGAGCAGTACTTC.

Comments on this clonotype: One junction end disagrees with the germline gene, perhaps due to a read error. The V gene is TRBV2, the J gene TRBJ2-2, with no clear D. CDR1 and CDR2 from the germline V gene are SNHLY and FYNNEI. The CDR3 runs to 14 residues. CDR3 DNA sequence: TGTGACAGCAGTGGGCTGATCGCAGCCGGGGAGCTGTTTTTT. Its protein product is CDSSGLIAAGELFF.

This clonotype was observed once. Here the CDR3 omits its conserved ending phenylalanine or tryptophan, so a read error is the likely source. V and J are TRBV20-1 and TRBJ2-2; D not resolved. CDR1 and CDR2 from the germline V gene are DFQATT and SNEGSKA (reference sequence). This CDR3 is built from 14 residues. V gave up 8 bases and J gave up 2 bases, with 15 bases separating them. CDR3 sequence: CSTTPLENTGELFI. The CDR3 DNA is TGCAGTACTACCCCCCTGGAAAACACCGGGGAGCTGTTTATT.

CDR3 coding DNA: TGTGCCAGCAGCTTAGATCCCCAGAGGTTCTATGGGCAGTACTTC. As protein: CASSLDPQRFYGQYF. This sequence joins TRBV11-2 and TRBJ2-7; D call uncertain. The V and J ends lost 0 bases and 9 bases respectively, with 18 bases between them. The CDR3 totals 15 residues. CDR1 SGHAT and CDR2 FQNNGV come from the germline V gene.

V gene TRBV24-1 combines with J gene TRBJ2-7, with D unclear. Germline loops: CDR1 KGHDR, CDR2 SFDVKD. The V end was cut by 8 bases, the J end by 4 bases, with 17 bases between. The length of the CDR3 is 14 residues. CDR3 coding DNA: TGTGCCACCAATTTAGGAACGGTCGGATACGAGCAGTACTTC. Amino acid sequence: CATNLGTVGYEQYF.

This clonotype was observed a single time. The junction shows a germline mismatch at one end, possibly a read error. V gene TRBV29-1 combines with J gene TRBJ2-4; possibly TRBD2 for D (5 bases). Per the germline V gene, CDR1 is SQVTM and CDR2 is ANQGSEA. The CDR3 loop spans 14 amino acids. The CDR3 region has the DNA TGCAGCGTTGAGGGGAGAACGGTAAAAAACACTCAGTACTTC. Its protein is CSVEGRTVKNTQYF.

Comments on this clonotype: At one of its ends the junction is not consistent with the germline gene, which may arise from a read error. This chain connects TRBV6-5 to TRBJ2-4; 7 nucleotides align to TRBD1. In germline, CDR1 is MNHEY, CDR2 SVGAGI. The CDR3 length is 17 residues. DNA of the CDR3: TGTGCCAGCAGCCGAAACCCTAGACAGGGAGCCATAAACATTCAGTATTTC. As protein: CASSRNPRQGAINIQYF.

This clonotype has a handful of counts. One end of the junction fails to match germline, which may point to a read error. This sequence joins TRBV7-2 and TRBJ2-5; D is ambiguous. This CDR3 contains 14 residues. Germline V gene lookup returns CDR1 SGHTA and CDR2 FQGNSA. The CDR3, as DNA: TGTGCCAGCAGCTTAATCGGTCATCATTCGAAGATGGTCTTC. Translated: CASSLIGHHSKMVF.

On this clonotype: No conserved phenylalanine or tryptophan ends this CDR3, so it is likely a read error. The chain recombines TRBV20-1 with TRBJ2-3, with D perhaps TRBD2 (6 bases). The CDR3 consists of 14 residues. The germline gives CDR1 DFQATT, CDR2 SNEGSKA (reference sequence). CDR3 sequence: CRARWSGRTDTQYS. The CDR3 nucleotides are TGCAGAGCTAGGTGGAGCGGGCGCACAGATACGCAGTATTCT.

The chain links TRBV6-6 to TRBJ1-5; 7 bases line up with TRBD1. Germline CDR1 and CDR2: MNHNY and SVGAGI (reference sequence). The CDR3 covers 16 residues. V dropped 5 bases and J dropped 6; count of bases not matched to a gene: 13. CDR3 sequence reads: CASSPRGGGAFQPQHF. CDR3 DNA: TGTGCCAGCAGTCCTCGCGGAGGGGGCGCCTTTCAGCCCCAGCATTTT.

This clonotype was seen once. The junction shows a germline mismatch at one end, possibly a read error. J is TRBJ1-5 and V is TRBV28; weak D call: TRBD1 (5 bases). The germline V gene has CDR1 MDHEN and CDR2 SYDVKM. The CDR3 consists of 17 residues. CDR3 DNA sequence: TGTGCCAGCACTTTAGGGTCCGGGGGGTTTAGCAATCAGCCCCAGCATTTT. Translated, it gives CASTLGSGGFSNQPQHF.

In regard to this clonotype: At one end, the junction sequence differs from germline, possibly due to a read error. CDR3 sequence reads: CSPSLRERDTDTQYF. The CDR3 nucleotides read TGCAGCCCATCTCTCCGGGAGAGGGACACAGATACGCAATATTTT. This chain uses TRBV29-1 with TRBJ2-3, with D tentatively TRBD1 or TRBD2 (6 bases each). CDR1 is SQVTM and CDR2 is ANQGSEA in the germline V gene. The CDR3 extends over 15 amino acids.

This clonotype has only a few counts. This CDR3 reads CASSFTPGHTEAFF. The CDR3 region has the DNA TGCGCCAGCAGCTTTACTCCAGGACACACTGAAGCTTTCTTT. This rearrangement joins TRBV5-1 to TRBJ1-1; D unclear. Trimming shortened V by 2 bases and J by 3 bases, and 11 bases separated the two germline ends. This CDR3 region has 14 residues. Germline V gives CDR1 SGHRS, CDR2 YFSETQ.

For this clonotype: The junction shows a germline mismatch at one end, possibly a read error. This chain uses TRBV6-5 with TRBJ2-3, with D possibly matching TRBD2 (6 bases). The CDR3 totals 16 residues. The germline CDR1 and CDR2 sequences are MNHEY and SVGAGI. For the CDR3, the DNA is TGTGTCAGCAGTTCAATACAGAGGGCGGGGACAGATACGCAGTATTTT. This sequence encodes CVSSSIQRAGTDTQYF.

This clonotype was recorded once. The junction departs from the called germline gene at one end, perhaps through a read error. The chain couples TRBV11-2 to TRBJ2-6, with a possible D match to TRBD2 (6 bases). The CDR3 totals 17 residues. Germline CDR1 and CDR2: SGHAT and FQNNGV. DNA of the CDR3: TGTGCCAGCAGCCCGAACTTGAAGGGCTCTAGCGCCAAAGTCCTGACTTTC. It is translated as CASSPNLKGSSAKVLTF. Variable domain in full (rest from reference TRBV11-2 and TRBJ2-6): EAGVAQSPRYKIIEKRQSVAFWCNPISGHATLYWYQQILGQGPKLLIQFQNNGVVDDSQLPKDRFSAERLKGVDSTLKIQPAKLEDSAVYLCASSPNLKGSSAKVLTFGAGSRLTVL.